Each of the 7 T cell receptor beta chains below was sequenced from the same sample in a study of regulatory T cells in long-lasting Graves disease (dated by TCRdb to 2020 to 2022). The method was multiplex PCR. Sequenced on an Illumina HiSeq 4000. CDR3 regions were amplified by Arm-PCR with iRepertoire HTBI primers to construct TCR beta libraries. TCRdb reworked the public reads: Q25 trimming with fastp, MiXCR clone assembly, productive beta chains retained. One record per CDR3 amino acid sequence lists the most common genes and DNA. This sample holds 560,000 or so distinct CDR3 sequences; about 16% were observed only once. The leading ten clones occupy 12% of the sample. The sample's time point, from its label and the paper: newly diagnosed GD, antithyroid drugs for less than 3 months. For both TCR sequencing and RNA sequencing, RNA was extracted from PBMCs in TRIzol. The sample was also linked to a second study, of T cells in Graves' hyperthyroidism and ophthalmopathy.

This sample comprised peripheral blood mononuclear cells (PBMCs), obtained at new diagnosis, from a patient treated with antithyroid drugs. The receptors derive from a man between 18 and 29 years old with Graves disease. Donor details come from another sample of the same person, matched by shared clones.

The V gene is TRBV30, the J gene TRBJ1-1, with a tentative D call TRBD1 (5 bases). Germline V gene sequence: CDR1 GTSNPN, CDR2 SVGIG (reference sequence). The CDR3 contains 14 residues. The CDR3 is CGLEPEGVNTEAFF. The CDR3 DNA follows: TGTGGCTTGGAACCAGAAGGGGTCAACACTGAAGCTTTCTTT.

This clonotype was seen at least ten times. V gene TRBV3-1 combines with J gene TRBJ2-3; 12 bases are shared with TRBD2. Germline V gene lookup returns CDR1 LGHDT and CDR2 YNNKEL (reference sequence). The length of the CDR3 is 17 residues. Trimming cost V 0 bases and J 7 bases; bases outside gene matches: 8. CDR3 coding DNA: TGTGCCAGCAGCCAAGACCCTAGCGGGAGGGCCGAGTATACGCAGTATTTT. This gives the protein CASSQDPSGRAEYTQYF.

The rearrangement uses TRBV13 and TRBJ2-5, with 7 bases fitting TRBD2. This CDR3 contains 16 residues. The J segment lost 1 base and the V segment lost 1 base, leaving 6 bases of the junction unmatched. Germline loops: CDR1 PRHDT, CDR2 FYEKMQ (reference sequence). CDR3 nucleotide sequence: TGTGCCAGCAGCTTAGAGCCGGGAGGAACCCAAGAGACCCAGTACTTC. Its protein is CASSLEPGGTQETQYF.

This clonotype was seen a few times. V gene TRBV24-1 combines with J gene TRBJ1-2; 7 positions agree with TRBD1. V lost 4 bases, J lost 6 bases, and 4 bases stayed unmatched. Germline V CDR1 and CDR2: KGHDR, SFDVKD. The CDR3 sequence is 13 residues long. The DNA of the CDR3 is TGTGCCACCAGTGAACAGGGGTGGGATGGCTACACCTTC. It is translated as CATSEQGWDGYTF.

The chain recombines TRBV7-8 with TRBJ2-7, with TRBD2 identical over 7 bases. With 5 bases clipped from V and 3 bases from J, the junction kept 4 bases outside the gene matches. This CDR3 is built from 13 residues. CDR1 and CDR2 from the germline V gene are SGHVS and FQNEAQ. The CDR3 here is CASSGGVDYEQYF. The DNA for the CDR3 is TGTGCCAGCAGCGGGGGGGTAGACTACGAGCAGTACTTC.

This clonotype occurred a few times. V gene TRBV7-6 combines with J gene TRBJ2-1, with D uncertain. The CDR3 runs 15 residues. Germline V gene lookup returns CDR1 SGHVS and CDR2 FNYEAQ. V was shortened by 3 bases and J by 3 bases, with 12 bases between the two germline ends. The CDR3 spells CASSFQALDYNEQFF. In DNA form, the CDR3 reads TGTGCCAGCAGCTTTCAGGCCCTTGACTACAATGAGCAGTTCTTC.

The chain joins TRBV27 to TRBJ2-3, with D perhaps assigned TRBD1 or TRBD2 (5 bases each). The length of the CDR3 is 17 residues. Germline CDR1 and CDR2: MNHEY and SMNVEV (reference sequence). The V gene lost 5 bases and the J gene lost 1 base, with 19 bases spanning the gap. CDR3 coding DNA: TGTGCCAGCAGTCAAACCGAGGGACGGATTCGCACAGATACGCAGTATTTT. Protein product: CASSQTEGRIRTDTQYF.